This T cell receptor beta chain is from a study of T cell responses to AZD1222 COVID-19 vaccine. Study outcomes and limitations: Repertoires were obtained solely post-peak T cell response. Donors skewed white British and female; clonal diversity was possibly underestimated. Elevations in Spike-specific TCR breadth and depth followed administration of two AZD1222 doses.

Combined were second doses at about 4 or about 12 weeks. V lost 1 base and J lost 2; bases outside the gene matches: 0. The CDR3 extends over 14 amino acids. Looked up from germline, CDR1 is MGHRA and CDR2 is YSYEKL. The protocol was immunoSEQ multiplex PCR, while the TCRdb copy is restricted to in-frame clones and leaves out a portion. The repertoire consists of some 190,000 clones, with about 89% occurring once and the leading ten covering about 1.7%. On this clone: Its antigen is unidentified.

The sample in question was peripheral blood, obtained 28 days after the second AZD1222 dose. This clonotype was obtained from an adult who received the AZD1222 COVID-19 vaccine. The chain carries TRBV4-1 and TRBJ2-7; TRBD1 agrees at 9 bases. The CDR3 bases are TGCGCCAGCAGCCAAGGACAGGGGGCCTACGAGCAGTACTTC. It codes for CASSQGQGAYEQYF.